This TCR beta chain was identified in a study of shared clonotypes between healthy human individuals. The naive CD8 subset, CD45RO-negative cells positively selected for CCR7, excluded terminally differentiated effector memory CD45RA+ cells. Profiled with immunoSEQ multiplex PCR; TCRdb holds only in-frame clones, not every one. The data show 2 million or so clones, roughly 95% seen once. The CDR3 spans 16 residues. V was clipped by 5 bases and J by 4 bases, with 21 bases between them. The germline gives CDR1 MDHEN, CDR2 SYDVKM. The material sequenced was naive CD8+ T cells sorted from blood. The sequence was collected from a man aged 18 to 29 in good health. The genes are TRBV28 and TRBJ2-7, with D maybe TRBD2 (7 bases). CDR3 sequence: CASSPFGGAETYEQYF. DNA for the CDR3: TGTGCCAGCAGTCCCTTTGGGGGGGCAGAAACTTACGAGCAGTACTTC.